This T cell receptor (beta chain) was found in a study of OX40 agonist ivuxolimab in advanced cancers. Study-level background: Patients took ivuxolimab, an agonistic anti-OX40 (CD134) antibody. Whole-study results and caveats: Partial responders at 0.1-3.0 mg/kg had among the lowest clonal expansion.

The method was immunoSEQ multiplex PCR; TCRdb's version includes in-frame clones alone and lacks a portion of them. The sample shows approximately 71,000 clones, 84% of them seen only once. This CDR3 contains 15 residues. Germline V gene sequence: CDR1 MNHEY, CDR2 SVGAGI. V shed 3 bases and J shed 7 bases, with 15 bases lying between them. Turning to this clone: Its antigen remains unknown.

The V gene is TRBV6-5, the J gene TRBJ1-4; D is undetermined. Sequences were derived from CD4+ or CD8+ T cells sorted from blood, sampled in a trial of the OX40 agonist ivuxolimab. The source of this sequence is an adult with an advanced solid tumor such as melanoma, head and neck, liver or kidney cancer. CDR3 sequence: CASSYRGADTEKLFF. CDR3 in DNA: TGTGCCAGCAGTTATCGAGGTGCGGATACTGAAAAACTGTTTTTT.